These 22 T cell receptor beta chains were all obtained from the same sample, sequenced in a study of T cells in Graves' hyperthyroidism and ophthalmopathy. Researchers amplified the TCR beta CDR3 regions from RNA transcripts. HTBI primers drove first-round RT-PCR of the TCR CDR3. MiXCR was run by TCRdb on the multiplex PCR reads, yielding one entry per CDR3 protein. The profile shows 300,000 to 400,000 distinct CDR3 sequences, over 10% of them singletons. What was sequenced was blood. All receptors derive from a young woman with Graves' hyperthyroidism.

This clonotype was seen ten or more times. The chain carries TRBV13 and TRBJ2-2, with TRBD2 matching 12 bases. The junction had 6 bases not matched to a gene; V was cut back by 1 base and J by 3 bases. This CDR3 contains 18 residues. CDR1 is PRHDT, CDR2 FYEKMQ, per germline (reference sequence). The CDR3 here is CASSLARLAGAHTGELFF. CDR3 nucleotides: TGTGCCAGCAGCTTAGCCCGACTAGCGGGGGCCCACACCGGGGAGCTGTTTTTT.

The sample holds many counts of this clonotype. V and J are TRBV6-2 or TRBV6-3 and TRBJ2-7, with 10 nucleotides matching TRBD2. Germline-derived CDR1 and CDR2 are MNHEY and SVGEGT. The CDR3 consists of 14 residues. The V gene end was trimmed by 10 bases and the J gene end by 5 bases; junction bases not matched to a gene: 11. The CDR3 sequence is CATTTGLAGDEQYF. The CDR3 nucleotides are TGTGCCACCACAACCGGGCTAGCGGGGGACGAGCAGTACTTC.

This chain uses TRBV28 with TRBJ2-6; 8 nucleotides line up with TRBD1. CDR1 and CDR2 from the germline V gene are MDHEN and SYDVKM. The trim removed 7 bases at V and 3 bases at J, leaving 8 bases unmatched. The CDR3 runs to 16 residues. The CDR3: CASKLTGAGGANVLTF. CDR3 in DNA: TGTGCCAGCAAGTTGACAGGGGCGGGTGGGGCCAACGTCCTGACTTTC.

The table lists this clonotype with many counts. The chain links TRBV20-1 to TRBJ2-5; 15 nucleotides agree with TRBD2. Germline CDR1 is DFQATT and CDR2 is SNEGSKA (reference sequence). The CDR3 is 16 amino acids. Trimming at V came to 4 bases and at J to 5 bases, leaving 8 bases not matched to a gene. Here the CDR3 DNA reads TGCAGTGCTACCGGGACTAGCGGGGGGCGGGGGGAGACCCAGTACTTC. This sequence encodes CSATGTSGGRGETQYF.

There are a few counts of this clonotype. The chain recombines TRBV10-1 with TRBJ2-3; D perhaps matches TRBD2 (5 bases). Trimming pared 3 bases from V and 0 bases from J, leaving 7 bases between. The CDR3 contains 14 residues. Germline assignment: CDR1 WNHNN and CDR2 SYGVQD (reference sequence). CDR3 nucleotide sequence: TGCGCCAGCAGTGAAACTAGTAGCACAGATACGCAGTATTTT. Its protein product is CASSETSSTDTQYF.

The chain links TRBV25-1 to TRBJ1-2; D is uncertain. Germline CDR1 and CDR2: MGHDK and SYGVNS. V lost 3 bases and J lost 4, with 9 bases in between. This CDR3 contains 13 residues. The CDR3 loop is CASSDPGVYGYTF. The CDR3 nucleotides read TGTGCCAGCAGTGATCCCGGGGTCTATGGCTACACCTTC.

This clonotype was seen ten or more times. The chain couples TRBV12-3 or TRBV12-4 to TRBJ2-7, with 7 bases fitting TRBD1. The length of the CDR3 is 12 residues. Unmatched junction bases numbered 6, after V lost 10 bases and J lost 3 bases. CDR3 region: CAIGTAYYEQYF. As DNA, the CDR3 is TGTGCCATAGGGACAGCATACTACGAGCAGTACTTC.

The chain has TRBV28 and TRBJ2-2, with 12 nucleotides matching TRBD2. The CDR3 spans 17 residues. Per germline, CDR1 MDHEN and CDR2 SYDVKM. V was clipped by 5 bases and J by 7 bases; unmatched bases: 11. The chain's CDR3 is CASSPPPRLAGDGELFF. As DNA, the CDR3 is TGTGCCAGCAGTCCCCCCCCCCGACTAGCGGGAGACGGGGAGCTGTTTTTT.

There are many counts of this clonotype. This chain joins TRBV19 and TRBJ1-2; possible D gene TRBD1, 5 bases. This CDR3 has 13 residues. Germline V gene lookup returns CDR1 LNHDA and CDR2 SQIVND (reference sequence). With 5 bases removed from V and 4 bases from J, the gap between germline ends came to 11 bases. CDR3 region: CASSLTESYGYTF. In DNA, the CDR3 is TGTGCCAGTAGTTTGACAGAATCCTATGGCTACACCTTC. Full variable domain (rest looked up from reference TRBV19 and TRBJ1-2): DGGITQSPKYLFRKEGQNVTLSCEQNLNHDAMYWYRQDPGQGLRLIYYSQIVNDFQKGDIAEGYSVSREKKESFPLTVTSAQKNPTAFYLCASSLTESYGYTFGSGTRLTVV.

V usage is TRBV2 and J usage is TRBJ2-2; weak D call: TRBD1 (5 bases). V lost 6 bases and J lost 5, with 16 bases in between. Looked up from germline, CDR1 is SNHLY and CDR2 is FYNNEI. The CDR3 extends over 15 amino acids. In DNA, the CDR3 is TGTGCCAGCAGCAACCTGGACATGGAGACCGGGGAGCTGTTTTTT. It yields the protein CASSNLDMETGELFF.

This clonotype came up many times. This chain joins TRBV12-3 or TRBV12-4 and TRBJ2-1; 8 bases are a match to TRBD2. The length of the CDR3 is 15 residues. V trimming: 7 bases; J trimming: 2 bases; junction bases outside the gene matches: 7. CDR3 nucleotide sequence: TGTGCCAGCATCCCCACTAGCGGAGCCTACAATGAGCAGTTCTTC. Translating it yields CASIPTSGAYNEQFF.

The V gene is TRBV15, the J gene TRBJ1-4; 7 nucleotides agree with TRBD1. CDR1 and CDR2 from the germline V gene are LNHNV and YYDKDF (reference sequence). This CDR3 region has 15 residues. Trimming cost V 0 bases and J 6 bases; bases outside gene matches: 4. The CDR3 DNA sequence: TGTGCCACCAGCAGAGATCAGGGGGGAGATGAAAAACTGTTTTTT. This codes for CATSRDQGGDEKLFF.

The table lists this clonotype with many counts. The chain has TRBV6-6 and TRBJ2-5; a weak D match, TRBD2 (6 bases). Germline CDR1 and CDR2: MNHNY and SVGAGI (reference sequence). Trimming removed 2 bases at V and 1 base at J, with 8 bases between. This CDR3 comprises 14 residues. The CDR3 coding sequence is TGTGCCAGCAGTTACGGGGGGATCCAAGAGACCCAGTACTTC. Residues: CASSYGGIQETQYF.

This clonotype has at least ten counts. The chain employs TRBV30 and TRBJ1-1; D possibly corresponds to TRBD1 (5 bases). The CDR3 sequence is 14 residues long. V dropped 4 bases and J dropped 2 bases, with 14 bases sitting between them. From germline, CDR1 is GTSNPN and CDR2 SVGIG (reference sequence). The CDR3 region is CAWMGQTDNTEAFF. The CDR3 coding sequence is TGTGCCTGGATGGGTCAGACAGATAACACTGAAGCTTTCTTT.

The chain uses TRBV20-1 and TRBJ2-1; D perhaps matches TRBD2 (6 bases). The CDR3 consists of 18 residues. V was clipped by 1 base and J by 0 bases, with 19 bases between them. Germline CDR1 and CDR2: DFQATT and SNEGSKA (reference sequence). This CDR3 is CSARVREVLAASYNEQFF. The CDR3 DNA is TGCAGTGCTAGAGTCAGGGAGGTCTTGGCGGCCTCCTACAATGAGCAGTTCTTC.

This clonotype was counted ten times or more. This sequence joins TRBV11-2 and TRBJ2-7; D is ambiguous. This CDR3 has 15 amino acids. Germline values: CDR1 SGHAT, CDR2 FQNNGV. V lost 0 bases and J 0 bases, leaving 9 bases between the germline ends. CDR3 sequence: CASSLEGGVSYEQYF. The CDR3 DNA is TGTGCCAGCAGCTTAGAAGGCGGTGTCTCCTACGAGCAGTACTTC.

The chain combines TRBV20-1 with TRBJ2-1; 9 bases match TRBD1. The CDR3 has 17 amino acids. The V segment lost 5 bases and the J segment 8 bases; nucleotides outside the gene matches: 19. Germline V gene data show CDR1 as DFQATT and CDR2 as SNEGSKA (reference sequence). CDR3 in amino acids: CSARFTVDRGSLHEQFF. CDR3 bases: TGCAGTGCTCGTTTCACAGTGGACAGGGGAAGTTTGCATGAGCAGTTCTTC.

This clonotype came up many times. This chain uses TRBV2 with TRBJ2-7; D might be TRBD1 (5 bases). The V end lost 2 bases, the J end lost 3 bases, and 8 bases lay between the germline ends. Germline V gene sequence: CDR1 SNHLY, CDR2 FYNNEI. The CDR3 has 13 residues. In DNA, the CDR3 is TGTGCCAGCAGTGAAACAGGCTACTACGAGCAGTACTTC. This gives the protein CASSETGYYEQYF.

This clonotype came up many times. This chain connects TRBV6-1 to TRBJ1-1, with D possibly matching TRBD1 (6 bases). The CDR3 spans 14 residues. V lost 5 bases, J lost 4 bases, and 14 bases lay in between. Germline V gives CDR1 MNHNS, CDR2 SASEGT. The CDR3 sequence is CASSLTGWGTEAFF. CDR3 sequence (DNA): TGTGCCAGCAGTTTAACAGGGTGGGGCACTGAAGCTTTCTTT.

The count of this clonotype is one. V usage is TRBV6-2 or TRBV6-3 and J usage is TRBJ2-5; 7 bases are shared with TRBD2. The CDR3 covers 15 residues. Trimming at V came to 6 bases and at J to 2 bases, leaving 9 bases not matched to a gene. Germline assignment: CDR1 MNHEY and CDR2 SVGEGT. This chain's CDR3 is CASSPSAGEQETQYF. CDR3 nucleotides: TGTGCCAGCAGCCCCTCGGCGGGAGAACAAGAGACCCAGTACTTC.

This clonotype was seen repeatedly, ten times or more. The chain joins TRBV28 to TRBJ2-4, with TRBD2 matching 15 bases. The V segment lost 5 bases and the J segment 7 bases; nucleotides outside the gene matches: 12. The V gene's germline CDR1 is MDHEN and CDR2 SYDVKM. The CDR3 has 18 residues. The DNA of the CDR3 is TGTGCCAGCAGTCATCCATGGACTAGCGGGAGGGAATTGAACATTCAGTACTTC. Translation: CASSHPWTSGRELNIQYF.

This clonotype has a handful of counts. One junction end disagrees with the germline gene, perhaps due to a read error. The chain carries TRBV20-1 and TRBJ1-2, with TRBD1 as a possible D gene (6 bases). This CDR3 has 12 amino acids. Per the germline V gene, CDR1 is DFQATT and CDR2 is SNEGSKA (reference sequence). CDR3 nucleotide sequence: TGCAGTGCTCCGGACAGACATGGTGGCCACACCTTC. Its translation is CSAPDRHGGHTF.